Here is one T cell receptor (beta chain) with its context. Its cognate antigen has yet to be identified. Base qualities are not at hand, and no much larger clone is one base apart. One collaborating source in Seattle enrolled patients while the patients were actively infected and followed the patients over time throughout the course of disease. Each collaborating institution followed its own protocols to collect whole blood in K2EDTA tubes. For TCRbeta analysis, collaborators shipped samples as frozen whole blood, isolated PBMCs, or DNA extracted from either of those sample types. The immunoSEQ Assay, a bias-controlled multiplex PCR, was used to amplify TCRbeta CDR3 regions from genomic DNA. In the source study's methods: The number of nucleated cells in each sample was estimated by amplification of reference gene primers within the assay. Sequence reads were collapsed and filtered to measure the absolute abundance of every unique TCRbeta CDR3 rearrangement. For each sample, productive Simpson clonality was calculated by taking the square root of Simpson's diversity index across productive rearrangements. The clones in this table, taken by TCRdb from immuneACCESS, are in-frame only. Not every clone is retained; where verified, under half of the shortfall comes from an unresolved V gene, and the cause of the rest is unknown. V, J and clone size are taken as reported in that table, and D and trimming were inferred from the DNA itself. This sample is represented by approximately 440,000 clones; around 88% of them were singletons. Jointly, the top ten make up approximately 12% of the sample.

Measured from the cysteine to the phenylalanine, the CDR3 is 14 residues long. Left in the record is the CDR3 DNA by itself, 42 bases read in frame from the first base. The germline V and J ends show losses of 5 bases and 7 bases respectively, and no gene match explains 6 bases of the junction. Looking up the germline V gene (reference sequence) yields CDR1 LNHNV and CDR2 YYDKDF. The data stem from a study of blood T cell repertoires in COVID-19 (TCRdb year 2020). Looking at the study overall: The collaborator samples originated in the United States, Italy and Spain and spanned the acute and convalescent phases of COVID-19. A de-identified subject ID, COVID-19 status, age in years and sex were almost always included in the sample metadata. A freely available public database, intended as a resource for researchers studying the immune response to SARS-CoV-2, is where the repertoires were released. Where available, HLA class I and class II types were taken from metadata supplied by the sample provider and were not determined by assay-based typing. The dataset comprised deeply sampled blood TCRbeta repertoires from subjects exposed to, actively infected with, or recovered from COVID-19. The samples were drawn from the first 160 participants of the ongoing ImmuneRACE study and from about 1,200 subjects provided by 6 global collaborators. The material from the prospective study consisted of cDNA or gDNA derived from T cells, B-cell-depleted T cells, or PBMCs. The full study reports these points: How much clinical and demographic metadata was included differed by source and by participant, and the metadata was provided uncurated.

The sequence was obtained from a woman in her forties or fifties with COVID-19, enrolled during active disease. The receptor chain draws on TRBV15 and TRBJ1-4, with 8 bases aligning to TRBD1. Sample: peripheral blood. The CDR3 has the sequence CATSLTTGGEKLFF. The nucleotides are TGTGCCACCAGCCTAACTACAGGGGGTGAAAAACTGTTTTTT.